This passage covers 29 T cell receptor beta chains from one sample sequenced in a study of blood T cell repertoires in COVID-19. Measured with immunoSEQ multiplex PCR; TCRdb has only the in-frame clones, and not every one. The repertoire has around 380,000 clones, about 80% of them found once; the top ten carry around 1%. Sequenced input: peripheral blood. Receptors originate from a human donor with acute or convalescent COVID-19. The donor label of this sample is uncertain.

V and J are TRBV6-4 and TRBJ2-1, with D uncertain. Per the germline V gene, CDR1 is MRHNA and CDR2 is SNTAGT. The CDR3 has 13 residues. V lost 5 bases to trimming and J lost 6 bases, with 11 bases between them. The CDR3 nucleotides read TGTGCCAGCAGTCAAGCGTTGGGCAATGAGCAGTTCTTC. It is translated as CASSQALGNEQFF.

The rearrangement joins TRBV11-1 to TRBJ1-6; a weak D match, TRBD1 (6 bases). Trimming cost V 5 bases and J 6 bases, with 11 bases left between them. Germline V gives CDR1 SGHAT, CDR2 FQDESV (reference sequence). The CDR3 sequence is 14 residues long. The CDR3, as DNA: TGTGCCAGCAGCAGGACAGCCTCTAATTCACCCCTCCACTTT. It specifies CASSRTASNSPLHF. Based on the CDR3 plus reference TRBV11-1 and TRBJ1-6, the full variable domain is EAEVAQSPRYKITEKSQAVAFWCDPISGHATLYWYRQILGQGPELLVQFQDESVVDDSQLPKDRFSAERLKGVDSTLKIQPAELGDSAMYLCASSRTASNSPLHFGNGTRLTVT.

The chain links TRBV27 to TRBJ2-1, with TRBD2 matching 8 bases. This CDR3 has 14 residues. In germline, CDR1 is MNHEY, CDR2 SMNVEV (reference sequence). The trim removed 5 bases at V and 7 bases at J, leaving 7 bases unmatched. CDR3 region: CASSQPGLVNEQFF. The CDR3 bases are TGTGCCAGCAGTCAACCGGGACTAGTTAATGAGCAGTTCTTC.

V and J are TRBV15 and TRBJ1-2; a possible D gene is TRBD1 (6 bases). CDR1 is LNHNV, CDR2 YYDKDF, per germline (reference sequence). V dropped 1 base and J dropped 4 bases, with 10 bases sitting between them. The CDR3 runs 14 residues. The CDR3: CATSRGSGVYGYTF. The CDR3, as DNA: TGTGCCACCAGCAGAGGTTCAGGGGTCTATGGCTACACCTTC. The whole variable domain, filled in from reference TRBV15 and TRBJ1-2, reads DAMVIQNPRYQVTQFGKPVTLSCSQTLNHNVMYWYQQKSSQAPKLLFHYYDKDFNNEADTPDNFQSRRPNTSFCFLDIRSPGLGDTAMYLCATSRGSGVYGYTFGSGTRLTVV.

Comment on this clone: One end of the junction varies from germline; a read error may be responsible. The gene calls are TRBV4-1 and TRBJ1-1, with D tentatively TRBD1 (5 bases). The germline gives CDR1 MGHRA, CDR2 YSYEKL. CDR3 length: 14 residues. DNA of the CDR3: TGCGCCAGCAGCGAAGAGGCAGGGTACACTGAAGCTTTCTTT. It codes for CASSEEAGYTEAFF.

The chain is built from TRBV6-5 and TRBJ1-2; weak D call: TRBD1 (6 bases). Germline loops: CDR1 MNHEY, CDR2 SVGAGI. This CDR3 region has 13 residues. V was clipped by 6 bases and J by 2 bases, with 10 bases between them. The CDR3 sequence: CASSRQVNYGYTF. The CDR3 DNA is TGTGCCAGCAGCCGACAGGTCAACTATGGCTACACCTTC.

V usage is TRBV6-6 and J usage is TRBJ2-5; 9 nucleotides line up with TRBD2. After removal of 7 bases from V and 5 bases from J, the junction contained 8 bases not matched to a gene. This CDR3 contains 14 residues. Germline CDR1 is MNHNY and CDR2 is SVGAGI (reference sequence). CDR3 in amino acids: CASTAGGGRETQYF. The CDR3 DNA reads TGTGCCAGCACGGCGGGAGGGGGTCGGGAGACCCAGTACTTC.

The chain is built from TRBV11-3 and TRBJ2-1, with D perhaps TRBD2 (5 bases). Trimming removed 1 base at V and 6 bases at J, with 7 bases between. Germline V CDR1 and CDR2: SGHNT, YENEEA. The CDR3 length is 13 residues. In DNA form, the CDR3 reads TGTGCCAGCAGCTTAGTTGCGGGCAATGAGCAGTTCTTC. This translates into CASSLVAGNEQFF.

This clone was counted ten times or more. This chain connects TRBV28 to TRBJ1-4; 7 bases are shared with TRBD1. The V gene end was trimmed by 2 bases and the J gene end by 7 bases; junction bases not matched to a gene: 7. The CDR3 is 15 residues long. Germline CDR1 reads MDHEN; CDR2 reads SYDVKM. CDR3 sequence: CASSLEDRAGEKLFF. In nucleotides, the CDR3 is TGTGCCAGCAGTTTAGAAGACAGGGCAGGTGAAAAACTGTTTTTT.

About this clone itself: This sequence may be a read error, since a much larger clone differs from it by one base. The same CDR3 arises from other DNA sequences in this sample as well. The chain combines TRBV5-1 with TRBJ2-2; D might be TRBD2 (5 bases). CDR1 SGHRS and CDR2 YFSETQ come from the germline V gene. V dropped 2 bases and J dropped 3 bases, with 5 bases sitting between them. The CDR3 has 13 residues. Here the CDR3 DNA reads TGCGCCAGCAGCTTCGGGGACACCGGGGAGCTGTTTTTT. It is translated as CASSFGDTGELFF.

The rearrangement joins TRBV30 to TRBJ2-3; D perhaps matches TRBD2 (5 bases). CDR3 length: 15 residues. The germline gives CDR1 GTSNPN, CDR2 SVGIG (reference sequence). The germline V and J ends were trimmed by 0 bases and 2 bases, with 12 bases remaining between them. The CDR3 DNA reads as TGTGCCTGGAGTGTACTAGGACCCGCCACAGATACGCAGTATTTT. As protein: CAWSVLGPATDTQYF.

V gene TRBV7-9 combines with J gene TRBJ2-1; 8 positions agree with TRBD1. Per germline, CDR1 SEHNR and CDR2 FQNEAQ (reference sequence). V trimming: 2 bases; J trimming: 8 bases; junction bases outside the gene matches: 11. The CDR3 length is 16 residues. Here the CDR3 DNA reads TGTGCCAGCAGCTTAAGACGGCAGGGGGCGCAGGATGAGCAGTTCTTC. It yields the protein CASSLRRQGAQDEQFF.

The chain has TRBV14 and TRBJ1-4, with D possibly being TRBD1 (6 bases). This CDR3 contains 16 residues. Germline CDR1 and CDR2: SGHDN and FVKESK. V dropped 3 bases and J dropped 2 bases, with 13 bases sitting between them. In DNA form, the CDR3 reads TGTGCCAGCAGCCACAAAGGAACAGGGACTAATGAAAAACTGTTTTTT. Protein product: CASSHKGTGTNEKLFF.

The chain carries TRBV5-1 and TRBJ1-1; a possible D gene is TRBD1 (5 bases). The V end was cut by 5 bases, the J end by 3 bases, with 11 bases between. CDR1 SGHRS and CDR2 YFSETQ come from the germline V gene. The CDR3 runs to 13 residues. CDR3 protein: CASSWRGDTEAFF. The CDR3 nucleotides read TGCGCCAGCAGTTGGCGGGGGGACACTGAAGCTTTCTTT.

The rearrangement links TRBV19 to TRBJ1-5; D might be TRBD1 (6 bases). V lost 3 bases and J lost 6, with 15 bases in between. The CDR3 totals 15 residues. In germline, CDR1 is LNHDA, CDR2 SQIVND (reference sequence). For the CDR3, the DNA is TGTGCCAGTAGTATTAGCGGGGGGCCGAGTCAGCCCCAGCATTTT. As protein: CASSISGGPSQPQHF. Using reference TRBV19 and TRBJ1-5 for the parts outside the CDR3, the full variable domain is DGGITQSPKYLFRKEGQNVTLSCEQNLNHDAMYWYRQDPGQGLRLIYYSQIVNDFQKGDIAEGYSVSREKKESFPLTVTSAQKNPTAFYLCASSISGGPSQPQHFGDGTRLSIL.

The J gene is TRBJ1-5, the V gene TRBV28, with 10 positions matching TRBD1. In germline, CDR1 is MDHEN, CDR2 SYDVKM. CDR3 length equals 16 residues. Unmatched junction bases numbered 10, after V lost 5 bases and J lost 6 bases. Written as DNA, the CDR3 is TGTGCCAGCAGTACCCCCGGGACAGGGGTGGGTCAGCCCCAGCATTTT. Translating gives CASSTPGTGVGQPQHF. The whole variable domain, remainder taken from reference TRBV28 and TRBJ1-5, is DVKVTQSSRYLVKRTGEKVFLECVQDMDHENMFWYRQDPGLGLRLIYFSYDVKMKEKGDIPEGYSVSREKKERFSLILESASTNQTSMYLCASSTPGTGVGQPQHFGDGTRLSIL.

The chain links TRBV9 to TRBJ2-3; D might be TRBD1 (6 bases). Germline V CDR1 and CDR2: SGDLS, YYNGEE. The CDR3 has 15 residues. V was trimmed by 4 bases and J by 2 bases, leaving 14 bases between them. The CDR3 sequence: CASSFLQGNTDTQYF. The CDR3 DNA reads as TGTGCCAGCAGCTTCCTCCAGGGGAACACAGATACGCAGTATTTT.

The J gene is TRBJ2-7, the V gene TRBV29-1, with 8 bases that match TRBD1. Germline CDR1 and CDR2: SQVTM and ANQGSEA. Germline trimming cut 3 bases from V and 3 bases from J; bases unmatched to any gene: 10. The CDR3 consists of 15 residues. CDR3 amino acids: CSVDLSTGARYEQYF. As DNA, the CDR3 is TGCAGCGTTGACCTTTCGACAGGGGCACGCTACGAGCAGTACTTC.

V gene TRBV5-1 combines with J gene TRBJ1-2; no firm D call. The V gene's germline CDR1 is SGHRS and CDR2 YFSETQ. This CDR3 has 13 amino acids. V lost 0 bases and J 8 bases, leaving 11 bases between the germline ends. DNA for the CDR3: TGCGCCAGCAGCTTGGTCAGGCGAGAGGGCTACACCTTC. Its translation: CASSLVRREGYTF.

The chain combines TRBV7-9 with TRBJ2-1; 10 positions match TRBD2. CDR1 is SEHNR and CDR2 is FQNEAQ in the germline V gene (reference sequence). This CDR3 spans 16 amino acids. V dropped 5 bases and J dropped 4; count of bases not matched to a gene: 8. The CDR3 nucleotides read TGTGCCAGCAGCCCAAAGCGGGAGGGCCGGTACAATGAGCAGTTCTTC. It encodes CASSPKREGRYNEQFF.

The rearrangement uses TRBV18 and TRBJ1-4; the D gene is possibly TRBD1 (6 bases). Trimming left V 3 bases short and J 6 bases short, with 26 bases between. The CDR3 totals 19 residues. Germline V CDR1 and CDR2: KGHSH, LQKENI. CDR3 residues: CASSPVPGTRTSGDEKLFF. Here the CDR3 DNA reads TGTGCCAGCTCACCCGTGCCCGGGACAAGGACGTCGGGCGATGAAAAACTGTTTTTT.

This chain connects TRBV30 to TRBJ2-7; TRBD2 matches at 7 bases. Trimming at V came to 0 bases and at J to 6 bases, leaving 23 bases not matched to a gene. Per germline, CDR1 GTSNPN and CDR2 SVGIG (reference sequence). The CDR3 runs to 19 residues. CDR3 region: CAWSVMGPRKASGTREQYF. The CDR3 DNA is TGTGCCTGGAGTGTAATGGGCCCACGGAAGGCGAGCGGGACGCGCGAGCAGTACTTC.

The CDR3 is CASSLDRQGGYGYTF. The CDR3 nucleotides read TGTGCCAGCAGCTTAGATCGCCAGGGAGGCTATGGCTACACCTTC. The chain couples TRBV7-9 to TRBJ1-2; TRBD1 is a possible D gene (5 bases). V lost 1 base and J lost 4, with 13 bases in between. CDR1 SEHNR and CDR2 FQNEAQ come from the germline V gene (reference sequence). This CDR3 is built from 15 residues.

J is TRBJ1-1 and V is TRBV5-1; the D gene is possibly TRBD1 (6 bases). V gave up 3 bases and J gave up 4 bases, with 13 bases separating them. Germline-derived CDR1 and CDR2 are SGHRS and YFSETQ. The CDR3 is 14 amino acids. DNA of the CDR3: TGCGCCAGCAGCTGGGCAGGACAGACCACTGAAGCTTTCTTT. Its translation: CASSWAGQTTEAFF.

On this clone itself: This specimen includes other DNA sequences encoding the same CDR3. The V call is TRBV6-4, the J call TRBJ1-1; 9 bases are a match to TRBD1. V lost 3 bases, J lost 1 base, and 0 bases stayed unmatched. Germline CDR1 MRHNA, CDR2 SNTAGT. This CDR3 spans 14 amino acids. CDR3 sequence (DNA): TGTGCCAGCAGTGAGGACAGGGGGAACACTGAAGCTTTCTTT. Protein product: CASSEDRGNTEAFF.

DNA for the CDR3: TGTGCCAGCAGAACAGGGGCCACTGAAGCTTTCTTT. Protein sequence: CASRTGATEAFF. The chain employs TRBV5-5 and TRBJ1-1; 7 nucleotides align to TRBD1. The CDR3 has 12 amino acids. After removal of 5 bases from V and 4 bases from J, the junction contained 2 bases not matched to a gene. CDR1 and CDR2 from the germline V gene are SGHKS and YYEKEE (reference sequence).

The genes are TRBV18 and TRBJ1-1; TRBD1 aligns across 7 bases. Germline V lookup: CDR1 KGHSH, CDR2 LQKENI. The CDR3 is 20 amino acids. Unmatched junction bases numbered 25, after V lost 3 bases and J lost 6 bases. This CDR3 reads CASSPSLGTAKAINNAEAFF. The CDR3 region has the DNA TGTGCCAGCTCACCGTCTCTCGGGACAGCCAAAGCGATTAACAACGCTGAAGCTTTCTTT.

This clone occurred a few times. This chain connects TRBV6-2 or TRBV6-3 to TRBJ2-1; weak D call: TRBD2 (7 bases). Trimming removed 4 bases from V and 4 bases from J, with 17 bases in between. CDR1 and CDR2 (germline): MNHEY, SVGEGT. The CDR3 has 16 residues. The CDR3, as DNA: TGTGCCAGCAGTTCCCCTGACGGGGGGCGTTACAATGAGCAGTTCTTC. Protein sequence: CASSSPDGGRYNEQFF.

The chain couples TRBV7-9 to TRBJ2-2, with 10 bases identical to TRBD1. Germline trimming cut 4 bases from V and 6 bases from J; bases unmatched to any gene: 8. This CDR3 has 16 amino acids. The germline V gene has CDR1 SEHNR and CDR2 FQNEAQ (reference sequence). The CDR3 sequence: CASSSPRTGGSGELFF. CDR3 nucleotide sequence: TGTGCCAGCAGCTCACCAAGGACAGGGGGTTCCGGGGAGCTGTTTTTT.